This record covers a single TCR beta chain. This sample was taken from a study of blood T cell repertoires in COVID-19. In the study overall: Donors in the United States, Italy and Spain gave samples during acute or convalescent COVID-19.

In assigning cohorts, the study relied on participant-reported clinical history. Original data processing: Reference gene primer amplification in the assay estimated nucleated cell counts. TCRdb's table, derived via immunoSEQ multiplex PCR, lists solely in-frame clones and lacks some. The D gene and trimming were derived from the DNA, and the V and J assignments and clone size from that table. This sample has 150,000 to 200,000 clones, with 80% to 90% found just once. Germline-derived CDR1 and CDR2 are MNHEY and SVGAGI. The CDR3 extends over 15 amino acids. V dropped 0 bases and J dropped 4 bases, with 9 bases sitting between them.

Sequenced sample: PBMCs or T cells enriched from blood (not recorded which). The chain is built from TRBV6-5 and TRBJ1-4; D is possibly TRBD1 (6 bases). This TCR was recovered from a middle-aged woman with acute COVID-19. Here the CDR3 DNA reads TGTGCCAGCAGTTACTCAGGGGGATTTAATGAAAAACTGTTTTTT. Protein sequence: CASSYSGGFNEKLFF.